Here is one T cell receptor beta chain with its context. Antigen: not known. The entry originates in a study of cytomegalovirus exposure and HLA in healthy donors. At the level of the study: The roughly 120 million unique TCR beta sequences, from approximately 170 million T cells, were found by an earlier analysis. Study conclusions and caveats: Altogether, 150 or so TCR beta chains were recorded as cytomegalovirus-associated. Later analysis suggested most CMV-associated TCR beta chains were HLA-restricted. Earlier findings revealed that most TCR beta V segments proved productive either about 87% or about 30% of the time.

Germline CDR1 reads SEHNR; CDR2 reads FQNEAQ (reference sequence). The CDR3 has 15 amino acids. V lost 5 bases and J lost 2; bases outside the gene matches: 5. Primers for the PCR totalled 60 Vbeta and 13 Jbeta. Here immunoSEQ multiplex PCR was the method, and the copy in TCRdb shows in-frame clones only, minus some. The sample gives approximately 150,000 clones, around 80% of which show up once; around 11% is in the top ten. The sample taken for sequencing was PBMCs. The chain recombines TRBV7-9 with TRBJ2-2, with TRBD2 matching over 7 bases. The sequence was collected from a man aged 18 to 29 in good health and CMV-seropositive. CDR3: CASSGTTHNTGELFF. CDR3 coding DNA: TGTGCCAGCAGCGGGACTACCCACAACACCGGGGAGCTGTTTTTT.